Following are 6 T cell receptor beta chains from one sample sequenced in a study of tumor-infiltrating lymphocytes in localized non-small cell lung cancer. Measured with immunoSEQ multiplex PCR; TCRdb has only the in-frame clones, and not every one. The table lists over 10,000 clones, around four fifths of them singletons. The source material was uninvolved lung tissue not adjacent to the tumor. These receptors were taken from a human donor with non-small cell lung cancer.

The chain uses TRBV5-6 and TRBJ2-5; D ambiguous. V was trimmed by 0 bases and J by 2 bases, leaving 8 bases between them. The germline V gene encodes CDR1 SGHDT and CDR2 YYEEEE. The CDR3 is made up of 14 amino acids. DNA for the CDR3: TGTGCCAGCAGCTTGGCCCCCAGACAAGAGACCCAGTACTTC. Translation: CASSLAPRQETQYF.

This chain connects TRBV6-4 to TRBJ2-1; the match to TRBD2 covers 11 bases. This CDR3 region has 15 residues. CDR1 is MRHNA, CDR2 SNTAGT, per germline. With V trimmed by 0 bases and J by 6 bases, 1 base remained unmatched. For the CDR3, the DNA is TGTGCCAGCAGTGACTCTAGCGGGGGGGCCAATGAGCAGTTCTTC. Translated, it gives CASSDSSGGANEQFF.

Only one count was recorded for this clone. The rearrangement joins TRBV2 to TRBJ1-1; D may be TRBD1 (5 bases). The germline V and J ends were trimmed by 5 bases and 0 bases, with 7 bases remaining between them. The CDR3 covers 13 residues. CDR1 is SNHLY and CDR2 is FYNNEI in the germline V gene. The CDR3 here is CASSPQVNTEAFF. CDR3 DNA sequence: TGTGCCAGCAGTCCACAGGTGAACACTGAAGCTTTCTTT.

The chain has TRBV2 and TRBJ2-7; D tentatively fits TRBD1 or TRBD2 (5 bases each). The V end was cut by 8 bases, the J end by 0 bases, with 14 bases between. Per the germline V gene, CDR1 is SNHLY and CDR2 is FYNNEI. The CDR3 is 14 amino acids. In DNA form, the CDR3 reads TGTGCCAGCCGGTATGGGGGAAGCTCCTACGAGCAGTACTTC. Residues: CASRYGGSSYEQYF.

The rearrangement uses TRBV2 and TRBJ2-5, with 7 bases fitting TRBD2. V trimming: 4 bases; J trimming: 5 bases; junction bases outside the gene matches: 7. The CDR3 loop spans 14 amino acids. CDR1 and CDR2 from the germline V gene are SNHLY and FYNNEI. The CDR3 DNA sequence: TGTGCCAGCAGTGTCGGCGGGAGTCGGGAGACCCAGTACTTC. Protein sequence: CASSVGGSRETQYF.

The chain employs TRBV7-9 and TRBJ2-1; 9 bases align to TRBD2. There are 14 residues in the CDR3. The V segment lost 5 bases and the J segment 7 bases; nucleotides outside the gene matches: 6. Germline V gives CDR1 SEHNR, CDR2 FQNEAQ (reference sequence). This chain's CDR3 is CASSRKRGENEQFF. Written as DNA, the CDR3 is TGTGCCAGCAGCAGAAAGCGGGGGGAGAATGAGCAGTTCTTC.